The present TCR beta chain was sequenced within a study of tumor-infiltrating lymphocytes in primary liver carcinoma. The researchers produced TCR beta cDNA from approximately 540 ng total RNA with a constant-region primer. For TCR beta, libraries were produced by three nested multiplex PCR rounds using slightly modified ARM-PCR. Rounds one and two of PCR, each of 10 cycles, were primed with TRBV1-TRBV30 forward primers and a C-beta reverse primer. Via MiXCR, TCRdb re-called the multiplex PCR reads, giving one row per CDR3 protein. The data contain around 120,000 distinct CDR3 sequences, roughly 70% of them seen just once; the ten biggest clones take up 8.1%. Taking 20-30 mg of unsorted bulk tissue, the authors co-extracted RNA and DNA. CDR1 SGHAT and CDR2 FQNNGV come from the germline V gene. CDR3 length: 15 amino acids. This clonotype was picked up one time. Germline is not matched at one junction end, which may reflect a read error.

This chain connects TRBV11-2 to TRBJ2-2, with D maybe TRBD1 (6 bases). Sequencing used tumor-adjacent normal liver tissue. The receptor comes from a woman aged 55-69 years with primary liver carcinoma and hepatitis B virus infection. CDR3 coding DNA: TGTGCCAGCAGCTTAGAGATTTGGGACACCGGGGAGCTGCTTTTT. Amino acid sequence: CASSLEIWDTGELLF.